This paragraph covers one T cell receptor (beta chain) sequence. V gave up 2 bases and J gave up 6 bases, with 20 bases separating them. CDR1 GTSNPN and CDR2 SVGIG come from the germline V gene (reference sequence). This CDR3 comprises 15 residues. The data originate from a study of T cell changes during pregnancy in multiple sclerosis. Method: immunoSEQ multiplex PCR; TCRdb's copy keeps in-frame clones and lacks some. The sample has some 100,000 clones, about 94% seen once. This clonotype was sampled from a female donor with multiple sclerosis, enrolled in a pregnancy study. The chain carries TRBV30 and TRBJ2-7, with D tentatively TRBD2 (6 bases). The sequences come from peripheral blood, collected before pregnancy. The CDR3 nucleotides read TGTGCCTGGAGTCCAGGAGGCGGGGCCCTGGTCGAGCAGTACTTC. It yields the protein CAWSPGGGALVEQYF.